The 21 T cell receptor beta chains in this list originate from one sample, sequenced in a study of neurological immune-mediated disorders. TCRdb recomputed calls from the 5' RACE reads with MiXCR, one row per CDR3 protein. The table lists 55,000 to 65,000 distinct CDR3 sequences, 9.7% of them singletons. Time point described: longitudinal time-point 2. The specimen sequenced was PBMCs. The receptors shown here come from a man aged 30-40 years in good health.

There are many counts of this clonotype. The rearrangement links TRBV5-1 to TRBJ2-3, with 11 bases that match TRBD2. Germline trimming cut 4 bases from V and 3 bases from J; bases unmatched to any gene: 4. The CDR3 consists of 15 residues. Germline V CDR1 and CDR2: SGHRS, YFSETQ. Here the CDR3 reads CASSLGTSGTDTQYF. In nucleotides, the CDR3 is TGCGCCAGCAGCCTAGGGACTAGCGGTACAGATACGCAGTATTTT. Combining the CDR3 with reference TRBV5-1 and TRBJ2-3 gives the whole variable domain KAGVTQTPRYLIKTRGQQVTLSCSPISGHRSVSWYQQTPGQGLQFLFEYFSETQRNKGNFPGRFSGRQFSNSRSEMNVSTLELGDSALYLCASSLGTSGTDTQYFGPGTRLTVL.

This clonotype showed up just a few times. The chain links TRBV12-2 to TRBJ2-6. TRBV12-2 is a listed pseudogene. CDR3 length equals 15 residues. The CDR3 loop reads CASRTKGSGANVLTF. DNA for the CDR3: TGTGCAAGTCGCACGAAAGGGTCTGGGGCCAACGTCCTGACTTTC.

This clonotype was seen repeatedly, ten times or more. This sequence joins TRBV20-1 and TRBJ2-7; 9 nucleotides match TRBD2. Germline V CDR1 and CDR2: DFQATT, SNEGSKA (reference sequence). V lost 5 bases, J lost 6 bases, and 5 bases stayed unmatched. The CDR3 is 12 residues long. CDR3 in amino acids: CSAVGLAVEQYF. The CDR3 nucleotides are TGCAGTGCTGTGGGACTAGCAGTCGAGCAGTACTTC.

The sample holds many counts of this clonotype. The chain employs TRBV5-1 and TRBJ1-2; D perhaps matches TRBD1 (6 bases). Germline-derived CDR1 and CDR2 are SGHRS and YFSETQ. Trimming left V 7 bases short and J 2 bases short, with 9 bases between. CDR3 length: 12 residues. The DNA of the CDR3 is TGCGCCAGCTACGGACAGAACTATGGCTACACCTTC. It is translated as CASYGQNYGYTF.

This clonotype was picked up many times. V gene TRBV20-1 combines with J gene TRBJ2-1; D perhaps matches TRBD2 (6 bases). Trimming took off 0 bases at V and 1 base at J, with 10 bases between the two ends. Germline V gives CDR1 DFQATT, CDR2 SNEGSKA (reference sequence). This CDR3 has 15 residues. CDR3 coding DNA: TGCAGTGCTAGAGATTTAGCGGAATCCTACAATGAGCAGTTCTTC. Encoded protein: CSARDLAESYNEQFF.

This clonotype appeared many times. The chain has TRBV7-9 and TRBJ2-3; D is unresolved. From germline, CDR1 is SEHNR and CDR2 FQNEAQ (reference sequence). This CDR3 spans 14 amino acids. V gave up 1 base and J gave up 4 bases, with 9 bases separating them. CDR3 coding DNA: TGTGCCAGCAGCTTAGACCCCCCCCCAGATACGCAGTATTTT. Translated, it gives CASSLDPPPDTQYF.

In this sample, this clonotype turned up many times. CDR3 DNA: TGTGCCAGCAGCGCTAGCGGGCCCCAGGAGGATACGCAGTATTTT. It specifies CASSASGPQEDTQYF. The rearrangement links TRBV12-3 or TRBV12-4 to TRBJ2-3, with TRBD2 matching over 8 bases. The CDR3 runs to 15 residues. Unmatched junction bases numbered 11, after V lost 6 bases and J lost 6 bases.

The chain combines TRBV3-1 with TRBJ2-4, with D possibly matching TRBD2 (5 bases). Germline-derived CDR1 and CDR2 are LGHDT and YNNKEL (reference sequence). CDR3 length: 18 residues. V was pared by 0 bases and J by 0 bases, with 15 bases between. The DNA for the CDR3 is TGTGCCAGCAGCCAAGAAGTGTTTGTCGAGGGAGCCAAAAACATTCAGTACTTC. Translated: CASSQEVFVEGAKNIQYF.

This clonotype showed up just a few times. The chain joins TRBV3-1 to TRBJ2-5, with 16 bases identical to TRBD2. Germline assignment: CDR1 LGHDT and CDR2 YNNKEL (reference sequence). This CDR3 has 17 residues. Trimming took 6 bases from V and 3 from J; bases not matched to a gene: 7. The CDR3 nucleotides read TGTGCCAGCAGTGGGACTAGCGGGAGGGGGGTGGAAGAGACCCAGTACTTC. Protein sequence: CASSGTSGRGVEETQYF.

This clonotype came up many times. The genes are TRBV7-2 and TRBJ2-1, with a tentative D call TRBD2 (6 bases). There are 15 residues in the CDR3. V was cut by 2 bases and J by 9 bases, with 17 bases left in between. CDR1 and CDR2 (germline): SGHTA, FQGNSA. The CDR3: CASSLMSTGVLEQFF. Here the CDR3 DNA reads TGTGCCAGCAGCTTAATGTCAACGGGAGTTCTTGAGCAGTTCTTC.

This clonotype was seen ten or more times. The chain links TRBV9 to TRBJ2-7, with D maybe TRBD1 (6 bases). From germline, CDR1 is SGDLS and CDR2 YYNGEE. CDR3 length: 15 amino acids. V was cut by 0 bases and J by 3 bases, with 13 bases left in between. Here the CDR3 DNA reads TGTGCCAGCAGCGTAGGTCAGGACAGCTACTACGAGCAGTACTTC. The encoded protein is CASSVGQDSYYEQYF.

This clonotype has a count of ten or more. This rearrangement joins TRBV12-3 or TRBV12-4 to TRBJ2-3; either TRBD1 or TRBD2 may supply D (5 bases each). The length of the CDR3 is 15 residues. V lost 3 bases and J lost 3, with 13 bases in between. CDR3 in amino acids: CASSLGEWPTDTQYF. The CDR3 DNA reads TGTGCCAGCAGTTTGGGGGAATGGCCTACAGATACGCAGTATTTT.

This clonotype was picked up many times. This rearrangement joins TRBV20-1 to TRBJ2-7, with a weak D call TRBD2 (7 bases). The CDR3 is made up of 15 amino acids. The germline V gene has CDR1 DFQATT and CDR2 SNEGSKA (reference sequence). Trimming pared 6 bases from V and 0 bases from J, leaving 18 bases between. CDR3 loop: CSAEGGSGFSYEQYF. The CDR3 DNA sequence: TGCAGTGCCGAGGGGGGTAGCGGGTTCTCCTACGAGCAGTACTTC.

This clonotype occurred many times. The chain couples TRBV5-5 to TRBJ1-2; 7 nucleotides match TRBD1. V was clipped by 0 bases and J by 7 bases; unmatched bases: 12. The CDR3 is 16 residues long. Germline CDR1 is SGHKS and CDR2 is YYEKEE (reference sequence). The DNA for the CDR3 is TGTGCCAGCAGCTTGGCCGGAGGACAGGCTCTTTCTGGCTACACCTTC. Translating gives CASSLAGGQALSGYTF. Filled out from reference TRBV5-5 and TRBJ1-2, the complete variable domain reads DAGVTQSPTHLIKTRGQQVTLRCSPISGHKSVSWYQQVLGQGPQFIFQYYEKEERGRGNFPDRFSARQFPNYSSELNVNALLLGDSALYLCASSLAGGQALSGYTFGSGTRLTVV.

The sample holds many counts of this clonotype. Written as DNA, the CDR3 is TGTGCCAGCAGCTTCGGCCTCCCCGGCGGAGAGACCCAGTACTTC. This encodes CASSFGLPGGETQYF. The chain uses TRBV7-2 and TRBJ2-5; D gene ambiguous. The CDR3 consists of 15 residues. Trimming took off 3 bases at V and 4 bases at J, with 15 bases between the two ends. Germline CDR1 and CDR2: SGHTA and FQGNSA.

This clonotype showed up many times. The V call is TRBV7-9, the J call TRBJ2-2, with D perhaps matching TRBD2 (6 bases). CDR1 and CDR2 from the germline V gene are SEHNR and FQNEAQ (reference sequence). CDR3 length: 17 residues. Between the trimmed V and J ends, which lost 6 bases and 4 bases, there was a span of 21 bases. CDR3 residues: CASRFLVGGLGTGELFF. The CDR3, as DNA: TGTGCCAGCAGATTCCTAGTTGGAGGGCTGGGCACCGGGGAGCTGTTTTTT.

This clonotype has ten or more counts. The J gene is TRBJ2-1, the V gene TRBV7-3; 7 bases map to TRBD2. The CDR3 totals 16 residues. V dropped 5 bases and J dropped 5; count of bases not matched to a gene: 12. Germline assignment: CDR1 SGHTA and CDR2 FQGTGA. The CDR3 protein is CASSISPAGTNNEQFF. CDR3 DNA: TGTGCCAGCAGCATATCGCCAGCGGGGACTAACAATGAGCAGTTCTTC.

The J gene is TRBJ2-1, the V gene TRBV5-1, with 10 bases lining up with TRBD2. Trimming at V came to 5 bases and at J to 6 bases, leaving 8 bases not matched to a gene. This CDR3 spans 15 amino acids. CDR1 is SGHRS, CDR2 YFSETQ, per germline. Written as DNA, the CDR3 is TGCGCCAGCAGTTTACTAGCGGGGCTTGTCAATGAGCAGTTCTTC. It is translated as CASSLLAGLVNEQFF.

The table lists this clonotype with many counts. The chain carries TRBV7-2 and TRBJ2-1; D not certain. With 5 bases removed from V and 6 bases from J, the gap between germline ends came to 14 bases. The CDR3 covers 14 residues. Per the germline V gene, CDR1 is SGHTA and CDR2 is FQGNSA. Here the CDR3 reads CASSPPLLRNEQFF. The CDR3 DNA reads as TGTGCCAGCAGCCCCCCACTTCTACGCAATGAGCAGTTCTTC.

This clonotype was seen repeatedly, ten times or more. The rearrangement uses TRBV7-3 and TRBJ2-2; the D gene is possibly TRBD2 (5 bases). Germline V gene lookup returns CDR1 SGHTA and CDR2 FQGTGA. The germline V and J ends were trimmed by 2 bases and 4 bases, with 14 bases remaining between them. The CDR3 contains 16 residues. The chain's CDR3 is CASSLLSGRGTGELFF. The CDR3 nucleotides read TGTGCCAGCAGCTTATTGTCGGGAAGAGGCACCGGGGAGCTGTTTTTT.

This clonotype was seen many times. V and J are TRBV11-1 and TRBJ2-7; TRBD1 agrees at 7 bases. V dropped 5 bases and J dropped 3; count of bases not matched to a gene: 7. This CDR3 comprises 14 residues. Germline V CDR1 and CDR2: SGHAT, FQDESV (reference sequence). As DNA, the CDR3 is TGTGCCAGCAGCACAAACAGGGGAAGCTACGAGCAGTACTTC. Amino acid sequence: CASSTNRGSYEQYF.